The 21 T cell receptor beta chains below all came from one sample that was sequenced in a study of molecular identifiers for immune sequencing clone quantification. TCRdb re-derived calls from the PCR reads in MiXCR, one entry per CDR3 protein. This table holds about 510,000 distinct CDR3 sequences, roughly 25% found once. Sample: naive CD8+ T cells from blood, with Jurkat cell RNA spiked in. Subset here: FACS-sorted CD8+CD4-CCR7+CD45RA+ naive T cells. The receptors stem from a human donor in good health. Some libraries in this study had Jurkat cell RNA spiked in.

The gene calls are TRBV5-4 and TRBJ2-1; 10 positions agree with TRBD1. After removal of 1 base from V and 8 bases from J, the junction contained 3 bases not matched to a gene. CDR1 and CDR2 (germline): SGHNT, YYREEE (reference sequence). The CDR3 is 14 amino acids. CDR3 region: CASSLRGTGDEQFF. The DNA of the CDR3 is TGTGCCAGCAGCTTGCGGGGGACAGGGGATGAGCAGTTCTTC. Full variable domain (rest looked up from reference TRBV5-4 and TRBJ2-1): ETGVTQSPTHLIKTRGQQVTLRCSSQSGHNTVSWYQQALGQGPQFIFQYYREEENGRGNFPPRFSGLQFPNYSSELNVNALELDDSALYLCASSLRGTGDEQFFGPGTRLTVL.

V usage is TRBV16 and J usage is TRBJ2-2; D is perhaps TRBD2 (6 bases). Germline V gives CDR1 KGHSY, CDR2 FQNENV. V shed 1 base and J shed 2 bases, with 11 bases lying between them. The CDR3 sequence is 16 residues long. CDR3 loop: CASSQYASANTGELFF. The CDR3 nucleotides read TGTGCCAGCAGCCAATATGCTAGCGCCAACACCGGGGAGCTGTTTTTT. Combining the CDR3 with reference TRBV16 and TRBJ2-2 gives the whole variable domain GEEVAQTPKHLVRGEGQKAKLYCAPIKGHSYVFWYQQVLKNEFKFLISFQNENVFDETGMPKERFSAKCLPNSPCSLEIQATKLEDSAVYFCASSQYASANTGELFFGEGSRLTVL.

The CDR3 here is CASSQQGGRPNSPLHF. CDR3 coding DNA: TGCGCCAGCAGCCAACAAGGGGGACGCCCGAATTCACCCCTCCACTTT. This chain links TRBV4-1 with TRBJ1-6; D possibly corresponds to TRBD1 (6 bases). CDR3 length: 16 amino acids. CDR1 is MGHRA, CDR2 YSYEKL, per germline. The germline V and J ends were trimmed by 2 bases and 7 bases, with 15 bases remaining between them.

The chain joins TRBV7-9 to TRBJ2-7, with 12 nucleotides matching TRBD2. J lost 6 bases, V lost 4 bases, and 10 bases had no gene match. The CDR3 is 16 residues long. CDR1 and CDR2 from the germline V gene are SEHNR and FQNEAQ (reference sequence). CDR3 bases: TGTGCCAGCAGCTGGCCGACTAGCGGGAGTTATCTCGAGCAGTACTTC. Translating gives CASSWPTSGSYLEQYF.

This clonotype came up a few times. V gene TRBV7-2 combines with J gene TRBJ1-2, with D unresolved. The CDR3 extends over 12 amino acids. The germline V and J ends were trimmed by 3 bases and 3 bases, with 5 bases remaining between them. The germline V gene encodes CDR1 SGHTA and CDR2 FQGNSA. CDR3 loop: CASSFLDYGYTF. The DNA of the CDR3 is TGTGCCAGCAGCTTCCTAGACTATGGCTACACCTTC.

V gene TRBV27 combines with J gene TRBJ2-7; D ambiguous. Germline V lookup: CDR1 MNHEY, CDR2 SMNVEV (reference sequence). With 3 bases removed from V and 6 bases from J, the gap between germline ends came to 9 bases. The CDR3 extends over 12 amino acids. In DNA, the CDR3 is TGTGCCAGCAGTTTTAGTCAAAGCGAGCAGTACTTC. The encoded protein is CASSFSQSEQYF.

Only a few counts were recorded for this clonotype. CDR3 in amino acids: CASSSPQRQGLADTQYF. The DNA for the CDR3 is TGTGCCAGCAGTTCACCCCAGAGGCAGGGGCTGGCAGATACGCAGTATTTT. This chain links TRBV27 with TRBJ2-3; D might be TRBD1 (6 bases). CDR3 size: 17 residues. Trimming shortened V by 4 bases and J by 4 bases, and 21 bases separated the two germline ends. Looked up from germline, CDR1 is MNHEY and CDR2 is SMNVEV (reference sequence).

In the case of this clonotype: Given a much more abundant clone one base away, this may be a read error. This rearrangement joins TRBV12-3 or TRBV12-4 to TRBJ1-2, with D uncertain. This CDR3 region has 17 residues. The CDR3 region has the DNA TGTCCCAGCAGTCCCTGGGCCGCCCAGTCTACTAACTATGGCTACACCTTC. It is translated as CPSSPWAAQSTNYGYTF.

This clonotype has more than one count but fewer than ten. V and J are TRBV6-5 and TRBJ1-1; TRBD1 might be the D (5 bases). V was trimmed by 5 bases and J by 6 bases, leaving 16 bases between them. CDR1 MNHEY and CDR2 SVGAGI come from the germline V gene. The CDR3 runs to 14 residues. The CDR3 bases are TGTGCCAGCAGTACACAGGTTCTTGAGGCTGAAGCTTTCTTT. It specifies CASSTQVLEAEAFF.

The chain joins TRBV14 to TRBJ1-1, with 11 nucleotides matching TRBD1. The CDR3 runs to 15 residues. V shed 4 bases, J shed 8 bases, and the junction held 9 bases outside the gene matches. Germline assignment: CDR1 SGHDN and CDR2 FVKESK. CDR3 amino acids: CASSPSGTGGTEAFF. CDR3 bases: TGTGCCAGCAGCCCCAGTGGGACAGGGGGAACGGAAGCTTTCTTT.

The chain uses TRBV20-1 and TRBJ2-7; D is possibly TRBD1 (5 bases). Germline V gene lookup returns CDR1 DFQATT and CDR2 SNEGSKA (reference sequence). This CDR3 has 13 amino acids. CDR3 amino acids: CGARHHLGYEQYF. The CDR3 DNA follows: TGCGGGGCGCGGCACCATTTGGGGTACGAGCAGTACTTC.

CDR3 region: CAISQEGGPGLTDTQYF. The CDR3 bases are TGTGCCATCAGTCAGGAGGGGGGGCCAGGTCTAACAGATACGCAGTATTTT. The chain joins TRBV10-3 to TRBJ2-3; tentative D call: TRBD2 (7 bases). Germline assignment: CDR1 ENHRY and CDR2 SYGVKD. V was shortened by 5 bases and J by 3 bases, with 21 bases between the two germline ends. The CDR3 sequence is 17 residues long.

The rearrangement uses TRBV29-1 and TRBJ2-3, with TRBD1 identical over 10 bases. V shed 2 bases and J 0 bases; nucleotides not matched to a gene: 5. Germline loops: CDR1 SQVTM, CDR2 ANQGSEA. The CDR3 runs 16 residues. CDR3 in DNA: TGCAGCGTTGAATTGGTGACAGGGGGCAGCACAGATACGCAGTATTTT. Its protein product is CSVELVTGGSTDTQYF.

Concerning this clonotype itself: Just one base apart from a much larger clone, this may be a read error. The chain uses TRBV29-1 and TRBJ1-4; D might be TRBD1 (5 bases). This CDR3 contains 15 residues. V dropped 2 bases and J dropped 10 bases, with 20 bases sitting between them. Germline V gives CDR1 SQVTM, CDR2 ANQGSEA. CDR3 sequence (DNA): TGCAGCGTTGAATCGTTGGGACCGGGGTATGGAAAACTGTTTTTT. It is translated as CSVESLGPGYGKLFF.

This clonotype was observed many times. V and J are TRBV5-1 and TRBJ2-7; D is unresolved. This CDR3 comprises 12 residues. The V end lost 1 base, the J end lost 4 bases, and 6 bases lay between the germline ends. CDR1 and CDR2 from the germline V gene are SGHRS and YFSETQ. The DNA of the CDR3 is TGCGCCAGCAGCTTGAACATGTACGAGCAGTACTTC. Protein sequence: CASSLNMYEQYF.

This clonotype was seen a handful of times. The chain uses TRBV15 and TRBJ1-6; D unresolved. This CDR3 region has 14 residues. Germline V gives CDR1 LNHNV, CDR2 YYDKDF (reference sequence). V was trimmed by 0 bases and J by 10 bases, leaving 10 bases between them. This CDR3 is CATSREGHKSPLHF. Written as DNA, the CDR3 is TGTGCCACCAGCAGAGAAGGTCACAAGTCACCCCTCCACTTT. Full variable domain (outside the CDR3, taken from reference TRBV15 and TRBJ1-6): DAMVIQNPRYQVTQFGKPVTLSCSQTLNHNVMYWYQQKSSQAPKLLFHYYDKDFNNEADTPDNFQSRRPNTSFCFLDIRSPGLGDTAMYLCATSREGHKSPLHFGNGTRLTVT.

This clonotype was counted many times. The CDR3 protein is CAWSPPGLNEQFF. As DNA, the CDR3 is TGTGCCTGGAGTCCTCCGGGATTAAATGAGCAGTTCTTC. The V gene is TRBV30, the J gene TRBJ2-1; tentative D call: TRBD2 (5 bases). Trimming stripped 2 bases from V and 7 bases from J, with 12 bases between. CDR3 length equals 13 residues. CDR1 and CDR2 from the germline V gene are GTSNPN and SVGIG (reference sequence).

This chain uses TRBV2 with TRBJ2-7, with D perhaps TRBD2 (5 bases). The CDR3 has 12 amino acids. The V and J ends lost 7 bases and 7 bases respectively, with 14 bases between them. Germline CDR1 SNHLY, CDR2 FYNNEI. The CDR3 sequence is CASTKLDWEQYF. CDR3 DNA: TGTGCCAGCACCAAGTTGGACTGGGAGCAGTACTTC. Supplemented by reference TRBV2 and TRBJ2-7, the full variable domain reads EPEVTQTPSHQVTQMGQEVILRCVPISNHLYFYWYRQILGQKVEFLVSFYNNEISEKSEIFDDQFSVERPDGSNFTLKIRSTKLEDSAMYFCASTKLDWEQYFGPGTRLTVT.

This chain links TRBV29-1 with TRBJ2-1; D unresolved. CDR1 and CDR2 from the germline V gene are SQVTM and ANQGSEA. V was clipped by 3 bases and J by 2 bases, with 5 bases between them. The CDR3 spans 12 residues. The CDR3 DNA sequence: TGCAGCGTTGACGCCACCTACAATGAGCAGTTCTTC. Protein sequence: CSVDATYNEQFF.

This clonotype was counted a few times. The chain joins TRBV7-6 to TRBJ2-2, with D perhaps TRBD2 (6 bases). There are 19 residues in the CDR3. V lost 0 bases, J lost 4 bases, and 21 bases lay in between. Germline V lookup: CDR1 SGHVS, CDR2 FNYEAQ. CDR3 region: CASSLASGEVAVVTGELFF. DNA of the CDR3: TGTGCCAGCAGCTTAGCCTCCGGTGAGGTAGCGGTGGTCACCGGGGAGCTGTTTTTT.

This clonotype came up many times. J is TRBJ1-1 and V is TRBV20-1; TRBD1 might be the D (6 bases). Trimming took 5 bases from V and 5 from J, leaving 12 bases between them. The germline CDR1 and CDR2 sequences are DFQATT and SNEGSKA (reference sequence). The CDR3 loop spans 12 amino acids. The CDR3 spells CSAADRRTEAFF. The CDR3 bases are TGCAGTGCTGCCGACAGGCGGACTGAAGCTTTCTTT.